This T cell receptor (beta chain) was observed in a study of blood T cell repertoires in COVID-19 (dated by TCRdb to the early 2020s). Notes on the research overall: Samples from collaborators originated in the United States, Italy and Spain and spanned both the acute and convalescent phases of COVID-19. The prospective study material was composed of cDNA or gDNA derived from T cells, B-cell-depleted T cells, or PBMCs. The repertoires were released in a freely available public database meant as a resource for research on the immune response to SARS-CoV-2. The samples were drawn from the first 160 participants of the ongoing ImmuneRACE study and from 950 to 1,500 subjects provided by 6 global collaborators. The sample metadata nearly always contained a de-identified subject ID, COVID-19 status, age in years and sex. HLA class I and class II types, where available, came from metadata supplied by the sample provider rather than from assay-based typing. Deeply sampled blood TCRbeta repertoires from subjects exposed to, actively infected with, or recovered from COVID-19 were included in the dataset. Overall study outcomes, separate from this receptor: The amount of clinical and demographic metadata varied by source and participant and was provided uncurated.

TCRbeta CDR3 regions were amplified from genomic DNA using the immunoSEQ Assay, a bias-controlled multiplex PCR. The authors' pipeline ran thus. Within the assay, amplification of reference gene primers was used to estimate how many nucleated cells each sample contained. To quantify the absolute abundance of each unique TCRbeta CDR3 rearrangement, sequence reads were collapsed and filtered. For each sample, productive Simpson clonality was calculated as the square root of Simpson's diversity index over productive rearrangements. TCRdb holds this immuneACCESS table with in-frame rearrangements only. Some clones are missing; in checked studies, unresolved V genes explain under half, and the rest has no known cause. The DNA gave D and trimming, while V, J and clone size come from that table. Within this sample are more than 35,000 clones, with about 80% of them counted one time only. The ten biggest clones cover approximately 14% of the sample.

Comment on this clone: Its target antigen remains unknown. The input lacks base qualities; no much larger clone sits a single base away.

Whole blood was collected in K2EDTA tubes by collaborating institutions according to the institutions' own protocols. For TCRbeta analysis, collaborator samples were shipped as frozen whole blood, as isolated PBMCs, or as DNA extracted from either sample type. CDR1 and CDR2 are drawn from the germline V gene: SGHRS, YFSETQ. Including cysteine and phenylalanine, the CDR3 has 16 amino acids. The CDR3 DNA has 48 bases and is translated from base 1. Trimming takes 0 bases off V and 0 bases off J; junction bases not matched to a gene: 2. The sequence links TRBV5-1 to TRBJ2-2; TRBD1 agrees with 7 junctional bases. Source material: peripheral blood. This clonotype originated in an older woman with acute or convalescent COVID-19. In nucleotides, the sequence is TGCGCCAGCAGCTTGGTGACAGGGTCGAACACCGGGGAGCTGTTTTTT. Its translation is CASSLVTGSNTGELFF.